This is a list of T cell receptor beta chains from one sample in a study of blood T cell repertoires in COVID-19. TCRdb's table, derived via immunoSEQ multiplex PCR, lists solely in-frame clones and lacks some. The table lists roughly 170,000 clones, around nine tenths of them singletons. The sequenced material came from peripheral blood. These receptors came from a woman in her 70s with COVID-19, enrolled during active disease. The CDR3 runs from the conserved cysteine through the conserved F or W.

>TRBJ1-1|TRBV10-3
CAIRSTGMNTEAFF
>TRBJ2-1|TRBV6-1
CASSEWGHYNEQFF
>TRBJ1-3|TRBV7-9
CASSLESGNTIYF
>TRBJ2-1|TRBV7-9
CASSFAGTTNLNEQFF
>TRBJ2-7|TRBV7-6
CASSQTGVERTNEQYF
>TRBJ2-7|TRBV28
CASSSDNRGGFGYEQYF
>TRBJ2-3|TRBV3-1/TRBV3-2
CASSHRAARQADTQYF
>TRBJ1-1|TRBV30
CAWSVRAEAFF
>TRBJ1-3|TRBV10-3
CAIRPGTGVSGNTIYF
>TRBJ1-1|TRBV18
CASSPPSGLRNTEAFF
>TRBJ2-7|TRBV30
CAWASRGQGEQYF
>TRBJ2-5|TRBV24-1
CATSDLGLGQETQYF
>TRBJ1-2|TRBV28
CASNEDSPYYGYTF
>TRBJ2-1|TRBV12-5
CASGFLENQGFPHNEQFF
>TRBJ1-5|TRBV4-2
CASSQEGHIPGPQHF
>TRBJ2-7|TRBV28
CASRQPYQLAVSSYEQYF
>TRBJ1-4|TRBV5-4
CATAAENNEKLFF
>TRBJ1-1|TRBV7-2
CASTPRSTLANTEAFF
>TRBJ1-3|TRBV7-3
CASSLQGMDGNTIYF
>TRBJ1-1|TRBV6-6
CASSTGVNTEAFF
>TRBJ2-5|TRBV9
CASSPRGGDEETQYF
>TRBJ2-3|TRBV24-1
CATSELGLAGTDTQYF
>TRBJ1-1|TRBV7-2
CASSPRTGDTEAFF
>TRBJ2-7|TRBV7-3
CASSLTAGGNYEQYF
>TRBJ2-7|TRBV6-5
CASSQSYEQYF
>TRBJ2-1|TRBV30
CAWVSGSRYNEQFF
>TRBJ1-5|TRBV19
CASSTGIRNQPQHF
>TRBJ2-7|TRBV28
CASRTGRGLAGAYEQYF
>TRBJ2-2|TRBV18
CASSPGLAQNTGELFF
>TRBJ2-5|TRBV29-1
CSVEEIGTGYETQYF
>TRBJ1-4|TRBV28
CASSTPRRELFF
>TRBJ2-3|TRBV6-5
CASSPWDTTDTQYF